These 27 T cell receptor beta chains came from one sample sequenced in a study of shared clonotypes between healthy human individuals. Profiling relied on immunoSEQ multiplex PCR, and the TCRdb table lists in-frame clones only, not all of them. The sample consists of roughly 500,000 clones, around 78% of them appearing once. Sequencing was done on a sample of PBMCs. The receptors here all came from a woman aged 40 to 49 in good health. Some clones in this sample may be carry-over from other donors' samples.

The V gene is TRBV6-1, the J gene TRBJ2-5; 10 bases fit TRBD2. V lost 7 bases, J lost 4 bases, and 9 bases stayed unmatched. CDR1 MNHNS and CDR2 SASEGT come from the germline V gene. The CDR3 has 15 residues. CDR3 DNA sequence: TGTGCCAGCACCGGGACTAGCGTGGAGAGAGAGACCCAGTACTTC. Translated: CASTGTSVERETQYF.

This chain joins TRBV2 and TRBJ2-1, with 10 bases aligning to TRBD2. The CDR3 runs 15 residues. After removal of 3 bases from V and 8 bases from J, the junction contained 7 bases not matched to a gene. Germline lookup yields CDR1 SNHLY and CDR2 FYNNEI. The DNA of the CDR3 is TGTGCCAGCAGTGAGTCCCTAGCGGGAGTGTATGAGCAGTTCTTC. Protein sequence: CASSESLAGVYEQFF.

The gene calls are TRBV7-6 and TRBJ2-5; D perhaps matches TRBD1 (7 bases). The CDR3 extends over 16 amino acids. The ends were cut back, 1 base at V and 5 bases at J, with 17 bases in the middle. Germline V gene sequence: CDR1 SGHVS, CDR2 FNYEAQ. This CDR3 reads CASSLVGPPGGETQYF. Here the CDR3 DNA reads TGTGCCAGCAGCTTAGTTGGCCCCCCAGGGGGGGAGACCCAGTACTTC.

The CDR3 here is CASRDSLSYEQYF. DNA for the CDR3: TGTGCCAGCAGAGACTCACTCTCCTACGAGCAGTACTTC. This rearrangement joins TRBV28 to TRBJ2-7, with D unresolved. The V end lost 6 bases, the J end lost 0 bases, and 9 bases lay between the germline ends. The CDR3 runs 13 residues. Germline V gene sequence: CDR1 MDHEN, CDR2 SYDVKM.

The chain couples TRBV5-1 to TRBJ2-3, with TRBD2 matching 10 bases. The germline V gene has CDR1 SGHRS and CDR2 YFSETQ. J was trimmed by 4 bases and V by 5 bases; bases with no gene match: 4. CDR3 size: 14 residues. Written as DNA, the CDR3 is TGCGCCAGCAGACTAGCGGGACTCGCAGATACGCAGTATTTT. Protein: CASRLAGLADTQYF.

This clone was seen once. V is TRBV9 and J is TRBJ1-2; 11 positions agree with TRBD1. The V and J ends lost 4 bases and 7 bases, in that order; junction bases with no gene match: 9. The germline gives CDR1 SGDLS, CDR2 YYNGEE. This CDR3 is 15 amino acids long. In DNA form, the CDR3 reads TGTGCCAGCAGCTCCGGGACAGGGGGGTATAGTGGCTACACCTTC. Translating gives CASSSGTGGYSGYTF.

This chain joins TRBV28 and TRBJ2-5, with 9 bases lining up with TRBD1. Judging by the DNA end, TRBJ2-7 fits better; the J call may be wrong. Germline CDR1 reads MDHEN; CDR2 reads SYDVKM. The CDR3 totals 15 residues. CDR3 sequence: CASSPPGTGRYEQYF. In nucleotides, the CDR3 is TGTGCCAGCAGTCCTCCCGGGACAGGGAGGTACGAGCAGTACTTC.

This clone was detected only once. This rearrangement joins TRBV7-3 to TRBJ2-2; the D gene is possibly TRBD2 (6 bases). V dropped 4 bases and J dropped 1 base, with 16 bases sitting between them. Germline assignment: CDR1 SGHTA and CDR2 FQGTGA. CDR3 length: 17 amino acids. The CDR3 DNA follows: TGTGCCAGCAGCTCAACTGCGGGACTCCAGAACACCGGGGAGCTGTTTTTT. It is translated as CASSSTAGLQNTGELFF. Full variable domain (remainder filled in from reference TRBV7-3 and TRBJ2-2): GAGVSQTPSNKVTEKGKYVELRCDPISGHTALYWYRQSLGQGPEFLIYFQGTGAADDSGLPNDRFFAVRPEGSVSTLKIQRTERGDSAVYLCASSSTAGLQNTGELFFGEGSRLTVL.

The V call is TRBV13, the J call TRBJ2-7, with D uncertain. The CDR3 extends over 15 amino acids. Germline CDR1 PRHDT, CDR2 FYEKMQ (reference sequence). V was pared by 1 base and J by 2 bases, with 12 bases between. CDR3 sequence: CASSLDSRLPYEQYF. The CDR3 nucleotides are TGTGCCAGCAGCTTAGACAGTCGACTTCCCTACGAGCAGTACTTC.

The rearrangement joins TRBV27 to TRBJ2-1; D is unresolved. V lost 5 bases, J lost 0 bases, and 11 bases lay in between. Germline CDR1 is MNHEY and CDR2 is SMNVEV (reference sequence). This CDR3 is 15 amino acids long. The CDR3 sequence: CASSPRVRSYNEQFF. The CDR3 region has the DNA TGTGCCAGCAGTCCCCGGGTCCGCTCCTACAATGAGCAGTTCTTC.

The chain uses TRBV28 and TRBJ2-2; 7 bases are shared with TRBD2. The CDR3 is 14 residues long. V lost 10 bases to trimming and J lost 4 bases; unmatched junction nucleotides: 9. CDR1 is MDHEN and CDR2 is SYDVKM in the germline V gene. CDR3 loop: CATFGGGSTGELFF. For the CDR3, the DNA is TGTGCCACCTTTGGGGGGGGATCCACCGGGGAGCTGTTTTTT.

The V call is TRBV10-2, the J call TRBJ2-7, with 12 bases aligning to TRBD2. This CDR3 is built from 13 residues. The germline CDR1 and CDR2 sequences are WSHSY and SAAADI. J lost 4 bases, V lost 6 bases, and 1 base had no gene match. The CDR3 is CASRTSGRYEQYF. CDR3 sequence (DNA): TGCGCCAGCAGGACTAGCGGGAGATACGAGCAGTACTTC.

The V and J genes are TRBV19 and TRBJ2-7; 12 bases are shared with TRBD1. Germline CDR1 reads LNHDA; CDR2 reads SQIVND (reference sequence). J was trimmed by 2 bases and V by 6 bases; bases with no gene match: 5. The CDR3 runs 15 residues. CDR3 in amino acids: CASRRGTGGAYEQYF. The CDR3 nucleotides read TGTGCCAGTAGAAGAGGGACAGGGGGCGCCTACGAGCAGTACTTC.

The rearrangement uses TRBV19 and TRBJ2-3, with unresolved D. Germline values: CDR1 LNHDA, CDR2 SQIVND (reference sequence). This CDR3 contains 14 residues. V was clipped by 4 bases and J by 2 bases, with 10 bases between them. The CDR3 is CASSTRFSTDTQYF. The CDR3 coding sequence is TGTGCCAGTAGTACGCGGTTTTCCACAGATACGCAGTATTTT.

CDR3 nucleotide sequence: TGTGCCAGCTCACCTAGGGGGCCTAGGGGCACAGATACGCAGTATTTT. Translated, it gives CASSPRGPRGTDTQYF. V is TRBV18 and J is TRBJ2-3, with 7 bases aligning to TRBD1. CDR3 length: 16 residues. After removal of 3 bases from V and 1 base from J, the junction contained 7 bases not matched to a gene. Germline loops: CDR1 KGHSH, CDR2 LQKENI.

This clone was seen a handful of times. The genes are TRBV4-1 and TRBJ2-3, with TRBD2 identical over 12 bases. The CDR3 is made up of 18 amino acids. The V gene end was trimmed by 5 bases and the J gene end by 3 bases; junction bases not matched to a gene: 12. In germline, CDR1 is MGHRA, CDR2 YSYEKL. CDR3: CASSFVGLAGGQTDTQYF. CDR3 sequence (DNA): TGCGCCAGCAGCTTCGTCGGGCTAGCGGGAGGGCAAACAGATACGCAGTATTTT.

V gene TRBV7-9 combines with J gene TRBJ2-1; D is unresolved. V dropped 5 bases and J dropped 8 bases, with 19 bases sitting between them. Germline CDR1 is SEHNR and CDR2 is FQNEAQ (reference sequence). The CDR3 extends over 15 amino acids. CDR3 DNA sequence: TGTGCCAGCAGCCGTGGGCTAGGCGACGTGGATGAGCAGTTCTTC. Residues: CASSRGLGDVDEQFF.

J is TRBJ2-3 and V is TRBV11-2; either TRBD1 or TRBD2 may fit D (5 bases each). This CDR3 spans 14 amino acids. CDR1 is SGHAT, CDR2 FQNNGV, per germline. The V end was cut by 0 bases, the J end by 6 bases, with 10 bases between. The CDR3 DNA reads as TGTGCCAGCAGCTTAGATGTCGAGGGGGATACGCAGTATTTT. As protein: CASSLDVEGDTQYF.

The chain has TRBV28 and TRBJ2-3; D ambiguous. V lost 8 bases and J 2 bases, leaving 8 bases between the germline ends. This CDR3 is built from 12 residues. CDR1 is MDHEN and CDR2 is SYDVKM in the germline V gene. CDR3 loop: CASRPTTDTQYF. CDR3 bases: TGTGCCAGCCGACCTACCACAGATACGCAGTATTTT. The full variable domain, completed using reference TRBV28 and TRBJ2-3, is DVKVTQSSRYLVKRTGEKVFLECVQDMDHENMFWYRQDPGLGLRLIYFSYDVKMKEKGDIPEGYSVSREKKERFSLILESASTNQTSMYLCASRPTTDTQYFGPGTRLTVL.

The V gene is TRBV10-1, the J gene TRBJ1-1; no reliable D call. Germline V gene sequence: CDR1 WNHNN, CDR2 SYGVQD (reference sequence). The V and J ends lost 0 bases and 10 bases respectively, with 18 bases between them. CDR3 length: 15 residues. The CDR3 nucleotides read TGCGCCAGCAGTGAGTCGGTGGGTCCCCCAGCCGGAGCTTTCTTT. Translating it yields CASSESVGPPAGAFF.

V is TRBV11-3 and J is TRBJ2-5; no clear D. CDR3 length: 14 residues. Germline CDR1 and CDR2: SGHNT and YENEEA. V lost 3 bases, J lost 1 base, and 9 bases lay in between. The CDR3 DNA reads TGTGCCAGCAGCTTTTCGGGCAGCCAAGAGACCCAGTACTTC. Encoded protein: CASSFSGSQETQYF.

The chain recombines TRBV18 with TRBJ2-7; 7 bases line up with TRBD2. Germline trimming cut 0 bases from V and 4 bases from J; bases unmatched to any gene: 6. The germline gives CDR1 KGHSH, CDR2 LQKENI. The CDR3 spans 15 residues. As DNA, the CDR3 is TGTGCCAGCTCACCACCATTGGCGGGAGCGTACGAGCAGTACTTC. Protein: CASSPPLAGAYEQYF.

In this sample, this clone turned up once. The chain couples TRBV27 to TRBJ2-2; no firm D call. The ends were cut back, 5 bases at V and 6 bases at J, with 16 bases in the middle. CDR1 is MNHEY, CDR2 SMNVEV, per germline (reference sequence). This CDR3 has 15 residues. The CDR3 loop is CASSPRASWSGELFF. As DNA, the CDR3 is TGTGCCAGCAGTCCTCGGGCGTCGTGGTCCGGGGAGCTGTTTTTT.

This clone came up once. The CDR3 sequence: CASSAGQKNIQYF. The DNA for the CDR3 is TGTGCCAGTAGTGCTGGTCAGAAAAACATTCAGTACTTC. The chain carries TRBV19 and TRBJ2-4; D is uncertain. The V end was cut by 5 bases, the J end by 4 bases, with 9 bases between. The germline gives CDR1 LNHDA, CDR2 SQIVND (reference sequence). The CDR3 covers 13 residues.

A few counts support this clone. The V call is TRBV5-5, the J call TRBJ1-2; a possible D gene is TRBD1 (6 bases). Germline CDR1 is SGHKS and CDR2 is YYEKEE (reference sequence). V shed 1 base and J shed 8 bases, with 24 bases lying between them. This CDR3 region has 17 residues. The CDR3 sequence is CASSLFTGGAPIGGYTF. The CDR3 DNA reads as TGTGCCAGCAGCTTGTTTACGGGGGGCGCCCCGATTGGGGGCTACACCTTC.

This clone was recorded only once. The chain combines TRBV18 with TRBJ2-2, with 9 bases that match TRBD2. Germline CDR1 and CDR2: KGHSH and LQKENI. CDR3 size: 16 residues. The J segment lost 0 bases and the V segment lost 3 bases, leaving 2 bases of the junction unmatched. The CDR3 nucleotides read TGTGCCAGCTCACCGGGACTAGCATCGAACACCGGGGAGCTGTTTTTT. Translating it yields CASSPGLASNTGELFF.

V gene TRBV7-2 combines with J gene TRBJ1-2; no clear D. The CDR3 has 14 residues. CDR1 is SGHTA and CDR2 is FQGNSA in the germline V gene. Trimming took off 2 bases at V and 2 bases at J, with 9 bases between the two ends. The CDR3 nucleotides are TGTGCCAGCAGCTTACGGCCGGAGAACTATGGCTACACCTTC. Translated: CASSLRPENYGYTF.